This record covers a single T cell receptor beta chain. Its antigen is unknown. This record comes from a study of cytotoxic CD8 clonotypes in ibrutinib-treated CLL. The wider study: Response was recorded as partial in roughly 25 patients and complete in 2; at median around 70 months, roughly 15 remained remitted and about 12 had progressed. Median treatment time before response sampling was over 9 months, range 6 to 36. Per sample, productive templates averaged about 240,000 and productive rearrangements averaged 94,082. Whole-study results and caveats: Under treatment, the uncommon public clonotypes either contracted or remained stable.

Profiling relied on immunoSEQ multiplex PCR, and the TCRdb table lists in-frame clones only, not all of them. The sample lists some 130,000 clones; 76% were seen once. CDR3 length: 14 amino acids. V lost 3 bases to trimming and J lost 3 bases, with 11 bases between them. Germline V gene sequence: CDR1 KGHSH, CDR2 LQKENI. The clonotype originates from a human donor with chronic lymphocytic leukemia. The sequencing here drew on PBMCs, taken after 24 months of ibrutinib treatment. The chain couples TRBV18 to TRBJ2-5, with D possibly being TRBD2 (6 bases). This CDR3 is CASSPGPGEETQYF. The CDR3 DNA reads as TGTGCCAGCTCACCCGGGCCGGGGGAAGAGACCCAGTACTTC.